One T cell receptor (beta chain) is described in this entry. Germline loops: CDR1 MGHRA, CDR2 YSYEKL. The CDR3 sequence is 16 residues long. V gave up 4 bases and J gave up 8 bases; unmatched junction bases: 8. The sample is drawn from a study of OX40 agonist ivuxolimab in advanced cancers. The overall study: Patients were dosed with the agonistic anti-OX40 (CD134) antibody ivuxolimab.

Generated by immunoSEQ multiplex PCR, the TCRdb table keeps only in-frame clones and is missing some. The sample includes approximately 44,000 clones, about 89% of them seen just once. The input for sequencing was CD4+ or CD8+ T cells sorted from blood, taken in a trial of the OX40 agonist ivuxolimab. The origin of this receptor is an adult with an advanced solid tumor such as melanoma, head and neck, liver or kidney cancer. The genes are TRBV4-1 and TRBJ2-1; 13 bases map to TRBD2. Here the CDR3 reads CASSLRTSGRRDEQFF. The CDR3 bases are TGCGCCAGCAGCCTACGGACTAGCGGGAGAAGGGATGAGCAGTTCTTC.